These 5 T cell receptor beta chains were all obtained from the same sample, sequenced in a study of T-cell reconstitution after alpha-beta-depleted transplantation in children. Unique molecular identifiers were incorporated during preparation of the TCRbeta library. Using its own MiXCR run on the PCR reads, TCRdb lists one record per CDR3 protein. The table records 45,000 to 60,000 distinct CDR3 sequences, roughly 52% of them present only once. The sample consisted of peripheral blood, taken before TCRalphabeta/CD19-depleted stem cell transplant. The receptor set was obtained from a boy younger than two with SCID, due to receive a stem cell transplant.

This clonotype was detected only once. The chain carries TRBV19 and TRBJ1-5; D possibly corresponds to TRBD1 (6 bases). CDR1 and CDR2 from the germline V gene are LNHDA and SQIVND (reference sequence). The CDR3 consists of 12 residues. Trimming cost V 9 bases and J 4 bases, with 10 bases left between them. CDR3 sequence: CASSGQNQPQHF. The CDR3 DNA sequence: TGTGCCAGCAGCGGACAGAATCAGCCCCAGCATTTT.

The chain joins TRBV20-1 to TRBJ2-3; tentatively, D is TRBD2 (7 bases). V was clipped by 5 bases and J by 1 base, with 25 bases between them. The length of the CDR3 is 18 residues. Per germline, CDR1 DFQATT and CDR2 SNEGSKA (reference sequence). In DNA form, the CDR3 reads TGCAGTGCTTCACCCCGGGGGAGGGGGGTCACTGGCACAGATACGCAGTATTTT. Its translation: CSASPRGRGVTGTDTQYF.

The chain carries TRBV5-1 and TRBJ2-5; 8 bases fit TRBD1. Germline V gene data show CDR1 as SGHRS and CDR2 as YFSETQ. The V segment lost 1 base and the J segment 3 bases; nucleotides outside the gene matches: 5. The CDR3 contains 15 residues. In DNA, the CDR3 is TGCGCCAGCAGCTTGTCATCAGGGGGCGAAGAGACCCAGTACTTC. Translation: CASSLSSGGEETQYF.

The CDR3 spells CASLPEQYF. CDR3 coding DNA: TGTGCCAGCCTCCCGGAGCAGTACTTC. The J gene is TRBJ2-7, the V gene TRBV12-3 or TRBV12-4; D call uncertain. The V gene lost 8 bases and the J gene lost 7 bases, with 6 bases spanning the gap. The CDR3 is 9 amino acids.

This chain joins TRBV6-5 and TRBJ2-6; D might be TRBD1 (6 bases). V was shortened by 1 base and J by 1 base, with 11 bases between the two germline ends. This CDR3 spans 17 amino acids. Germline-derived CDR1 and CDR2 are MNHEY and SVGAGI. The CDR3 loop is CASSYWNRESGANVLTF. CDR3 bases: TGTGCCAGCAGTTACTGGAACAGGGAGTCTGGGGCCAACGTCCTGACTTTC.